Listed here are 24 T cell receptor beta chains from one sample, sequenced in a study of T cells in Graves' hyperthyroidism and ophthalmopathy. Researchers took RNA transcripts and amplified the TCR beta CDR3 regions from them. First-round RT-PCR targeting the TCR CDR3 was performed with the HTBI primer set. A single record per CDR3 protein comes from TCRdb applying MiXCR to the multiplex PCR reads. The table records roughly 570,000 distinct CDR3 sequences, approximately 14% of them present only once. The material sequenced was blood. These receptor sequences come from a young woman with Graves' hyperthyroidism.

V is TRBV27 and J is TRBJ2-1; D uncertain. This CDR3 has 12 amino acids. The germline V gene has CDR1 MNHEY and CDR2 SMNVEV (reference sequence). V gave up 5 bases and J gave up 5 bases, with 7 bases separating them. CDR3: CASSPGHNEQFF. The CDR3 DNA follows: TGTGCCAGCAGTCCGGGCCACAATGAGCAGTTCTTC.

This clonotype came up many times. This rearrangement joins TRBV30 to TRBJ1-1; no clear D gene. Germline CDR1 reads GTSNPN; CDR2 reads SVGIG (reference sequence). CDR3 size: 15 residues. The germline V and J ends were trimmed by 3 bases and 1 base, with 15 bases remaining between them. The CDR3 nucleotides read TGTGCCTGGAGATCATATTCGGGGAGGAACACTGAAGCTTTCTTT. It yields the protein CAWRSYSGRNTEAFF. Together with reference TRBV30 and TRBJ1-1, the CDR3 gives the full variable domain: SQTIHQWPATLVQPVGSPLSLECTVEGTSNPNLYWYRQAAGRGLQLLFYSVGIGQISSEVPQNLSASRPQDRQFILSSKKLLLSDSGFYLCAWRSYSGRNTEAFFGQGTRLTVV.

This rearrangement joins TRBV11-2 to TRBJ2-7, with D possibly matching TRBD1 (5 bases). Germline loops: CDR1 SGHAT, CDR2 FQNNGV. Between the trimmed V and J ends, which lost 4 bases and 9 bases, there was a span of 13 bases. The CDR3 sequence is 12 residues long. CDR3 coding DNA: TGTGCCAGCAGCTCCCAACAGGTCGCGCAGTACTTC. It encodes CASSSQQVAQYF.

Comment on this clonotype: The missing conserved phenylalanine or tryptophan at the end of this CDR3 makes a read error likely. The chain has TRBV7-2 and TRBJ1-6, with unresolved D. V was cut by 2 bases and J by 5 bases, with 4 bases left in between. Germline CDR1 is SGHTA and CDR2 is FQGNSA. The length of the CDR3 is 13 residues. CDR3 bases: TGTGCCAGCAGCTTACGTAATAATTCACCCCTCCACCTT. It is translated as CASSLRNNSPLHL.

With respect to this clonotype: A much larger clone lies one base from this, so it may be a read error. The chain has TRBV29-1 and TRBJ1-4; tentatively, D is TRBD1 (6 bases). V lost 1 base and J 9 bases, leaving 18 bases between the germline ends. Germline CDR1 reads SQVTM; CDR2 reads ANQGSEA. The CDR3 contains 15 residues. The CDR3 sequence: CSVEGGGGAGQKLFF. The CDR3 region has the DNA TGCAGCGTTGAAGGAGGTGGGGGCGCTGGGCAAAAACTGTTTTTT. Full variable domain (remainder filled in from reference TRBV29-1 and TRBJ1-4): SAVISQKPSRDICQRGTSLTIQCQVDSQVTMMFWYRQQPGQSLTLIATANQGSEATYESGFVIDKFPISRPNLTFSTLTVSNMSPEDSSIYLCSVEGGGGAGQKLFFGSGTQLSVL.

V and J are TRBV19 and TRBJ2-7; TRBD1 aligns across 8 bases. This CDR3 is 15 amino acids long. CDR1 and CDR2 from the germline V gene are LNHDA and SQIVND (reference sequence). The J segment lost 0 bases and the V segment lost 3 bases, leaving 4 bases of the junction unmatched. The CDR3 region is CASSIGGQGSYEQYF. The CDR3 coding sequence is TGTGCCAGTAGTATTGGTGGACAGGGCTCCTACGAGCAGTACTTC.

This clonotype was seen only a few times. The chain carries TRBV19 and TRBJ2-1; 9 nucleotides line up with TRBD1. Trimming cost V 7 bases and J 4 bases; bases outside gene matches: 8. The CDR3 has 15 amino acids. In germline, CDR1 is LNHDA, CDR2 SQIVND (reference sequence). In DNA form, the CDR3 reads TGTGCCAGTACCGGCCGGGGACAGGGTTACAATGAGCAGTTCTTC. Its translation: CASTGRGQGYNEQFF.

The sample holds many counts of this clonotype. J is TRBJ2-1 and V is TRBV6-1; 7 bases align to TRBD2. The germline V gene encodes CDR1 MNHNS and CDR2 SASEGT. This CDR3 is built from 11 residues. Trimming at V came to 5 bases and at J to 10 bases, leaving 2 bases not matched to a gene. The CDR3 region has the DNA TGTGCCAGCAGTCGGGAGGACGAGCAGTTCTTC. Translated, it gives CASSREDEQFF.

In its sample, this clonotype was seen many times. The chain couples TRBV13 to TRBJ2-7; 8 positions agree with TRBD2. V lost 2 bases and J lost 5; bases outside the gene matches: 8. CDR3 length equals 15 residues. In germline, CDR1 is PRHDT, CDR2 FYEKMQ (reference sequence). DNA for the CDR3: TGTGCCAGCAGCTTAACGCGGGAGGTGGATGACGAGCAGTACTTC. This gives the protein CASSLTREVDDEQYF.

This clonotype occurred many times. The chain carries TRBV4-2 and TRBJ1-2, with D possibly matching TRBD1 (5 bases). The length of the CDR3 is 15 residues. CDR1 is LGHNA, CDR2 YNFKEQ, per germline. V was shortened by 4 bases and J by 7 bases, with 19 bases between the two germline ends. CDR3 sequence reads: CASSLLSQDILGYTF. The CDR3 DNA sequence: TGTGCCAGCAGCCTTCTTTCGCAGGACATTCTTGGCTACACCTTC.

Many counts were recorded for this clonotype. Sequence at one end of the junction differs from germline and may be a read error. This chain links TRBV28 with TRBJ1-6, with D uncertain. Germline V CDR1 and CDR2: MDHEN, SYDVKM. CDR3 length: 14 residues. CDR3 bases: TGTGCCGGCAGGAATGCAGAAGATAATTCACCCCTCCACTTT. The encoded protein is CAGRNAEDNSPLHF. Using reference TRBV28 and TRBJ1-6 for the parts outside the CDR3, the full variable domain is DVKVTQSSRYLVKRTGEKVFLECVQDMDHENMFWYRQDPGLGLRLIYFSYDVKMKEKGDIPEGYSVSREKKERFSLILESASTNQTSMYLCAGRNAEDNSPLHFGNGTRLTVT.

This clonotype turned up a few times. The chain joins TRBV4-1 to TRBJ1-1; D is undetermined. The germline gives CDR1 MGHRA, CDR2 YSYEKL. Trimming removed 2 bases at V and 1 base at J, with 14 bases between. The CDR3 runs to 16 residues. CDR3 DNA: TGCGCCAGCAGCCAATATACCGACGTTTGGAACACTGAAGCTTTCTTT. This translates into CASSQYTDVWNTEAFF.

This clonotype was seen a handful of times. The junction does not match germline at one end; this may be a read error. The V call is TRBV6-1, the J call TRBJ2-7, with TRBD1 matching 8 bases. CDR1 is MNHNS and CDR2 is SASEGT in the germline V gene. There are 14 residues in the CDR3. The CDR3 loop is CASSSGTGFYGQYF. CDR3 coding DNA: TGTGCCAGCAGTAGTGGGACAGGTTTCTACGGGCAGTACTTC.

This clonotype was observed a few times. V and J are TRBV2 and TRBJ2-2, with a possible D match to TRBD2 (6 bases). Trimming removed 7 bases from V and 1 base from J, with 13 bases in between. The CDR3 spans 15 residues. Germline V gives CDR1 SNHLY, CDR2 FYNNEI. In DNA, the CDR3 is TGTGCCAGCAAGGATCGGCGGGAGAACACCGGGGAGCTGTTTTTT. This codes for CASKDRRENTGELFF. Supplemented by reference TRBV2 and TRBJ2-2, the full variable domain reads EPEVTQTPSHQVTQMGQEVILRCVPISNHLYFYWYRQILGQKVEFLVSFYNNEISEKSEIFDDQFSVERPDGSNFTLKIRSTKLEDSAMYFCASKDRRENTGELFFGEGSRLTVL.

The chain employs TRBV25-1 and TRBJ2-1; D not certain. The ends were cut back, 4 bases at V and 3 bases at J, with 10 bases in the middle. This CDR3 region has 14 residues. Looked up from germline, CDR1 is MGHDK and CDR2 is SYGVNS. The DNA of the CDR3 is TGTGCCAGCAGTGGTCTGGACGGCTACAATGAGCAGTTCTTC. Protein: CASSGLDGYNEQFF.

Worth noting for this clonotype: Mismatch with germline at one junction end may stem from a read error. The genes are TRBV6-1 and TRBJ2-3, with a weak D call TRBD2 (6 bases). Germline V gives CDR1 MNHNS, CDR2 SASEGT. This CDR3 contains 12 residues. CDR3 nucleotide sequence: TGTGCCAGCGGGAGGAGCCCAGATACGCGGTATTTT. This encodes CASGRSPDTRYF.

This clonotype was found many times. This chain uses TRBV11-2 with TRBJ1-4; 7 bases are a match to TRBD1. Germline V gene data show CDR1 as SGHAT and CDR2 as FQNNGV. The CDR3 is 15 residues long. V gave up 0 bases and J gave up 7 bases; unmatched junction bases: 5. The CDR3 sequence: CASSLEGTAVEKLFF. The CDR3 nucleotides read TGTGCCAGCAGCTTAGAAGGGACAGCGGTTGAAAAACTGTTTTTT.

CDR3 coding DNA: TGTGCCATCAGTGACCGGGACAGGGGGATTTACAATGAGCAGTTCTTC. As protein: CAISDRDRGIYNEQFF. This rearrangement joins TRBV10-3 to TRBJ2-1, with 11 bases aligning to TRBD1. Per the germline V gene, CDR1 is ENHRY and CDR2 is SYGVKD. CDR3 length: 16 residues. The J segment lost 4 bases and the V segment lost 3 bases, leaving 5 bases of the junction unmatched.

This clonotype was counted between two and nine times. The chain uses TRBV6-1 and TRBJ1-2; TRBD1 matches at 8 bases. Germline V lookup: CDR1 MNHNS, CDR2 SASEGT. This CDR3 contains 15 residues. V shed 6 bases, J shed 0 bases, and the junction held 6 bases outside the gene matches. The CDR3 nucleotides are TGTGCCAGCAGAAAGACAGGGGACTCTAACTATGGCTACACCTTC. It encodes CASRKTGDSNYGYTF.

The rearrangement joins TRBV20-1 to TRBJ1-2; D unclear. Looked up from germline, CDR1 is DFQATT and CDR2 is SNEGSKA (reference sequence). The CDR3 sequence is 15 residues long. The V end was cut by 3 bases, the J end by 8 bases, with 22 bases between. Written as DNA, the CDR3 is TGCAGTGCTAGTGCGAAAGTTCAGGCCCCCGGGGGCTACACCTTC. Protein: CSASAKVQAPGGYTF.

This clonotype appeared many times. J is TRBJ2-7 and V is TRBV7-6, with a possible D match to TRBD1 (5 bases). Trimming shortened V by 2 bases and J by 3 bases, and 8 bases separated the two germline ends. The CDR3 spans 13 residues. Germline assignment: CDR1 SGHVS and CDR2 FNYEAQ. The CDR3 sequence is CASSLRQSYEQYF. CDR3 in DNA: TGTGCCAGCAGCTTAAGACAGAGCTACGAGCAGTACTTC.

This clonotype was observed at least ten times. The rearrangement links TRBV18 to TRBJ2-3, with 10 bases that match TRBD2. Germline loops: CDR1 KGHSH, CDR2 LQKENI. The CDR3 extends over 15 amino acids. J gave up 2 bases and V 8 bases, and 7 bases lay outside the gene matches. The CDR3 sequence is CASSPTSGNTDTQYF. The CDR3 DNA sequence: TGTGCCAGCAGCCCCACTAGCGGGAACACAGATACGCAGTATTTT.

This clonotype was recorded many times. CDR3 sequence (DNA): TGCAGCGTTGAGGCTAGCGGGAGTTTGCTGGATACGCAGTATTTT. Protein sequence: CSVEASGSLLDTQYF. This rearrangement joins TRBV29-1 to TRBJ2-3, with TRBD2 matching over 10 bases. This CDR3 has 15 residues. Trimming at V came to 3 bases and at J to 6 bases, leaving 9 bases not matched to a gene. Germline values: CDR1 SQVTM, CDR2 ANQGSEA.

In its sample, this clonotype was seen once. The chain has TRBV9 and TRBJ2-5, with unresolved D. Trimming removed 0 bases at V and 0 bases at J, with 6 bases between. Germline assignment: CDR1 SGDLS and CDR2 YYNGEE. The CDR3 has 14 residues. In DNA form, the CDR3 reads TGTGCCAGCAGCGTAGGCAGCAACCAAGAGACCCAGTACTTC. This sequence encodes CASSVGSNQETQYF.